The 9 T cell receptor beta chains below all came from one sample that was sequenced in a study of response to subunit inactivated influenza vaccine. TCRdb passed the RT-PCR reads through MiXCR, listing each CDR3 protein once. The profile shows 550,000 to 650,000 distinct CDR3 sequences, 12% of them singletons. The specimen comprised PBMCs from blood, sampled on the day of vaccination. These receptors came from a man aged 50 or older who received an inactivated influenza vaccine.

The chain links TRBV6-5 to TRBJ2-3, with D tentatively TRBD2 (6 bases). The CDR3 runs to 15 residues. Germline CDR1 MNHEY, CDR2 SVGAGI. V shed 0 bases and J shed 6 bases, with 13 bases lying between them. The CDR3 sequence is CASSYSGGEYDTQYF. CDR3 DNA sequence: TGTGCCAGCAGTTACTCAGGCGGGGAGTATGATACGCAGTATTTT.

This rearrangement joins TRBV28 to TRBJ2-5, with D perhaps TRBD2 (5 bases). The CDR3 totals 13 residues. Trimming took 3 bases from V and 2 from J, leaving 7 bases between them. Germline CDR1 MDHEN, CDR2 SYDVKM. DNA for the CDR3: TGTGCCAGCAGTTTGTGGAGGCAAGAGACCCAGTACTTC. The encoded protein is CASSLWRQETQYF.

Remarks on this clonotype: Compared with germline, one end of the junction differs, possibly owing to a read error. This chain uses TRBV18 with TRBJ2-2; D not resolved. The CDR3 sequence is 15 residues long. The germline V gene encodes CDR1 KGHSH and CDR2 LQKENI. The chain's CDR3 is CASSPRPTNAGELFF. The CDR3 nucleotides read TGTGCCAGCTCACCACGCCCGACGAACGCCGGGGAGCTGTTTTTT.

This clonotype was counted many times. The chain employs TRBV7-2 and TRBJ2-2; 9 nucleotides align to TRBD1. Germline assignment: CDR1 SGHTA and CDR2 FQGNSA. This CDR3 is 15 amino acids long. Germline trimming cut 5 bases from V and 7 bases from J; bases unmatched to any gene: 8. The CDR3 bases are TGTGCCAGCAGCCCACGGGACAGGGTCGACGGGGAGCTGTTTTTT. Protein: CASSPRDRVDGELFF. Together with reference TRBV7-2 and TRBJ2-2, the CDR3 gives the full variable domain: GAGVSQSPSNKVTEKGKDVELRCDPISGHTALYWYRQSLGQGLEFLIYFQGNSAPDKSGLPSDRFSAERTGGSVSTLTIQRTQQEDSAVYLCASSPRDRVDGELFFGEGSRLTVL.

The chain uses TRBV5-1 and TRBJ2-2; D uncertain. Germline CDR1 reads SGHRS; CDR2 reads YFSETQ. The CDR3 totals 16 residues. V dropped 1 base and J dropped 1 base, with 11 bases sitting between them. The CDR3 reads CASSLNSRRNTGELFF. The CDR3 DNA is TGCGCCAGCAGCTTGAATTCCAGACGGAACACCGGGGAGCTGTTTTTT.

This clonotype was picked up many times. The chain combines TRBV6-1 with TRBJ1-1; 7 bases align to TRBD1. The junction had 8 bases not matched to a gene; V was cut back by 6 bases and J by 4 bases. Per germline, CDR1 MNHNS and CDR2 SASEGT. The CDR3 covers 14 residues. The CDR3: CASRRQGGSTEAFF. The CDR3 DNA sequence: TGTGCCAGCAGACGACAGGGCGGGAGCACTGAAGCTTTCTTT.

This clonotype occurred a few times. V gene TRBV9 combines with J gene TRBJ2-2; the D gene could be TRBD1 or TRBD2 (5 bases each). The CDR3 extends over 13 amino acids. Germline V gene lookup returns CDR1 SGDLS and CDR2 YYNGEE. The germline V and J ends were trimmed by 4 bases and 7 bases, with 11 bases remaining between them. CDR3 loop: CASSPGRGGELFF. The CDR3 DNA reads as TGTGCCAGCAGCCCGGGACGGGGCGGGGAGCTGTTTTTT.

The CDR3 sequence is CASSPRLGTAGGTGELFF. In nucleotides, the CDR3 is TGTGCCAGCAGTCCAAGACTCGGGACAGCCGGGGGGACCGGGGAGCTGTTTTTT. The V gene is TRBV12-3 or TRBV12-4, the J gene TRBJ2-2; either TRBD1 or TRBD2 may fit D (7 bases each). There are 18 residues in the CDR3. Trimming removed 5 bases from V and 5 bases from J, with 24 bases in between.

The chain uses TRBV20-1 and TRBJ2-7; 10 bases are shared with TRBD1. The V gene's germline CDR1 is DFQATT and CDR2 SNEGSKA (reference sequence). With 0 bases clipped from V and 4 bases from J, the junction kept 6 bases outside the gene matches. The CDR3 is made up of 15 amino acids. The CDR3 sequence is CSAREGTGEGYEQYF. The CDR3, as DNA: TGCAGTGCTAGAGAGGGGACAGGGGAAGGGTACGAGCAGTACTTC.